This TCR beta chain derives from a study of blood T cell repertoires in COVID-19. Germline V CDR1 and CDR2: KGHSH, LQKENI. This CDR3 contains 13 residues. J was trimmed by 8 bases and V by 2 bases; bases with no gene match: 2. Assay used: immunoSEQ multiplex PCR; TCRdb lists only in-frame clones, some missing. The sample includes around 63,000 clones, almost 90% seen only once; the top ten take approximately 18%. This chain joins TRBV18 and TRBJ1-4; TRBD1 agrees at 7 bases. This TCR was recovered from a woman aged 80 or older with active COVID-19. The specimen sequenced was peripheral blood. The CDR3 DNA reads TGTGCCAGCTCACCATCGGACAGGGAAAAACTGTTTTTT. This translates into CASSPSDREKLFF.